This is a list of T cell receptor beta chains from one sample in a study of cytomegalovirus exposure and HLA in healthy donors. Here immunoSEQ multiplex PCR was the method, and the copy in TCRdb shows in-frame clones only, minus some. Of roughly 120,000 clones listed, about 73% were seen once; the top ten hold approximately 8.2%. The sample was PBMCs. These receptors were obtained from a woman aged 40 to 50 in good health and CMV-seropositive. Each CDR3 is given with its conserved first and last residue. The order of the fields is CDR3 DNA, CDR3 protein, J gene, V gene, D gene, clone size. A D gene is named only where the DNA matches it firmly. Clone size is stated in some rows and not others, as once, few, many or a class when expanded.

CDR3nt: TGTGCCAGCAGCGACGGGGGGCAAGAGATCTACGAGCAGTACTTC; CDR3aa: CASSDGGQEIYEQYF; j_gene: TRBJ2-7; v_gene: TRBV5-4; d_gene: -; abundance: -
CDR3nt: TGTGCCAGCAGCGTAGCATCGAGGAGTCTTGAAGCTTTCTTT; CDR3aa: CASSVASRSLEAFF; j_gene: TRBJ1-1; v_gene: TRBV9; d_gene: -; abundance: -
CDR3nt: TGTGCCATCAAAGGGGCTTTGAGCACTGAAGCTTTCTTT; CDR3aa: CAIKGALSTEAFF; j_gene: TRBJ1-1; v_gene: TRBV10-3; d_gene: -; abundance: -
CDR3nt: TGTGCCAGCAGCGTAGGGAGGGAAGCCCTCAATGAGCAGTTCTTC; CDR3aa: CASSVGREALNEQFF; j_gene: TRBJ2-1; v_gene: TRBV9; d_gene: -; abundance: few
CDR3nt: TGTGCCAGCCGTCAGGGGAACACCGGGGAGCTGTTTTTT; CDR3aa: CASRQGNTGELFF; j_gene: TRBJ2-2; v_gene: TRBV19; d_gene: -; abundance: few
CDR3nt: TGTGCCAGTACTCGGGCAGGGAGACTAGACGAGCAGTACTTC; CDR3aa: CASTRAGRLDEQYF; j_gene: TRBJ2-7; v_gene: TRBV19; d_gene: -; abundance: once
CDR3nt: TGCGCCAGCAGCCTTACCTTGACAGGGACCGGGGAGCTGTTTTTT; CDR3aa: CASSLTLTGTGELFF; j_gene: TRBJ2-2; v_gene: TRBV5-1; d_gene: TRBD1; abundance: -
CDR3nt: TGCGCCGGCAGCCAGCAGACTAATGAAAAACTGTTTTTT; CDR3aa: CAGSQQTNEKLFF; j_gene: TRBJ1-4; v_gene: TRBV4-1; d_gene: -; abundance: -
CDR3nt: TGCGCCAGCAGCACCCGGACAGCTAACTATGGCTACACCTTC; CDR3aa: CASSTRTANYGYTF; j_gene: TRBJ1-2; v_gene: TRBV4-3; d_gene: -; abundance: -
CDR3nt: TGTGCCAGCAGCTTAAGAATGGCGGGGAACACTGAAGCTTTCTTT; CDR3aa: CASSLRMAGNTEAFF; j_gene: TRBJ1-1; v_gene: TRBV7-2; d_gene: -; abundance: -
CDR3nt: TGCAGCGTGTTAGGGGGCATCGCCTGCGAGCAGTACTTC; CDR3aa: CSVLGGIACEQYF; j_gene: TRBJ2-7; v_gene: TRBV29-1; d_gene: TRBD1; abundance: -
CDR3nt: TGTGCCAGCAGCCCCAGGGGGACGGGGGACCCCTACGAGCAGTACTTC; CDR3aa: CASSPRGTGDPYEQYF; j_gene: TRBJ2-7; v_gene: TRBV7-9; d_gene: -; abundance: -
CDR3nt: TGTGCCAGCAGTTTATGGGGGGGGGATGAGCAGTTCTTC; CDR3aa: CASSLWGGDEQFF; j_gene: TRBJ2-1; v_gene: TRBV27; d_gene: TRBD2; abundance: -
CDR3nt: TGTGCCAGCTCACCGGACAGGGGGAACGAGCAGTACTTC; CDR3aa: CASSPDRGNEQYF; j_gene: TRBJ2-7; v_gene: TRBV18; d_gene: TRBD1; abundance: once
CDR3nt: TGTGCCAGCAGCCAAGATCGGCGGGGTGCCTCTGGAAACACCATATATTTT; CDR3aa: CASSQDRRGASGNTIYF; j_gene: TRBJ1-3; v_gene: TRBV4-2; d_gene: -; abundance: -
CDR3nt: TGTGCCAGCAGCCTGAAGACTAGCAGCACAGATACGCAGTATTTT; CDR3aa: CASSLKTSSTDTQYF; j_gene: TRBJ2-3; v_gene: TRBV5-4; d_gene: TRBD2; abundance: -
CDR3nt: TGCGCCAGCAGCACAGACAGGGGAGCCAATGGCTACACCTTC; CDR3aa: CASSTDRGANGYTF; j_gene: TRBJ1-2; v_gene: TRBV5-1; d_gene: TRBD1; abundance: -
CDR3nt: TGTGCCAGCAGTTTTTGGGGGGATCACGGCTACACCTTC; CDR3aa: CASSFWGDHGYTF; j_gene: TRBJ1-2; v_gene: TRBV28; d_gene: -; abundance: -
CDR3nt: TGCGCCAGCAGCTTGGGGCAGGGGGGCCCAAATGAAAAACTGTTTTTT; CDR3aa: CASSLGQGGPNEKLFF; j_gene: TRBJ1-4; v_gene: TRBV5-1; d_gene: TRBD1; abundance: few
CDR3nt: TGTGCCAGCTCGCCCGGGACAGGGGCCCAAGATCAGCCCCAGCATTTT; CDR3aa: CASSPGTGAQDQPQHF; j_gene: TRBJ1-5; v_gene: TRBV18; d_gene: TRBD1; abundance: -
CDR3nt: TGTGCCAGCAGCGTAAGCCAAGGGGGCTCCTACAATGAGCAGTTCTTC; CDR3aa: CASSVSQGGSYNEQFF; j_gene: TRBJ2-1; v_gene: TRBV9; d_gene: -; abundance: -
CDR3nt: TGTGCCAGCAGCTCCATGGGAGGGGCTGAAGCTTTCTTT; CDR3aa: CASSSMGGAEAFF; j_gene: TRBJ1-1; v_gene: TRBV7-9; d_gene: -; abundance: -
CDR3nt: TGTGCCAGCAGCTTGGGGGGGGCTAGCGGGGAAGAGACCCAGTACTTC; CDR3aa: CASSLGGASGEETQYF; j_gene: TRBJ2-5; v_gene: TRBV5-4; d_gene: TRBD2; abundance: -
CDR3nt: TGTGCCAGCAGTTACTCGATCTCCAGGGGAACTGAAGCTTTCTTT; CDR3aa: CASSYSISRGTEAFF; j_gene: TRBJ1-1; v_gene: TRBV6-5; d_gene: -; abundance: -
CDR3nt: TGTGCCAGCAGTTACTGGGACAGGGGGTTCAATGAGCAGTTCTTC; CDR3aa: CASSYWDRGFNEQFF; j_gene: TRBJ2-1; v_gene: TRBV6-6; d_gene: TRBD1; abundance: -
CDR3nt: TGTGCCAGCAGCCAAACAGGGGTTAACACTGAAGCTTTCTTT; CDR3aa: CASSQTGVNTEAFF; j_gene: TRBJ1-1; v_gene: TRBV9; d_gene: TRBD1; abundance: -
CDR3nt: TGTGCCAGCAGCTCTATCTGGGATACGCAGTATTTT; CDR3aa: CASSSIWDTQYF; j_gene: TRBJ2-3; v_gene: TRBV7-2; d_gene: -; abundance: -
CDR3nt: TGTGCCAGCAGTTACGCAGGGGCGAGCACTGAAGCTTTCTTT; CDR3aa: CASSYAGASTEAFF; j_gene: TRBJ1-1; v_gene: TRBV6-6; d_gene: -; abundance: -
CDR3nt: TGTGCCAGCAGCTCCACAGTCGGGACAGGGGTAGTGGGTCAGCCCCAGCATTTT; CDR3aa: CASSSTVGTGVVGQPQHF; j_gene: TRBJ1-5; v_gene: TRBV7-2; d_gene: TRBD1; abundance: -
CDR3nt: TGCGCCAGCAGCTTGGAACTAGCGCCCTACAATGAGCAGTTCTTC; CDR3aa: CASSLELAPYNEQFF; j_gene: TRBJ2-1; v_gene: TRBV5-1; d_gene: TRBD2; abundance: -
CDR3nt: TGTGCCAGCAGCCGATACGTTTGGACAGAGCAGTTCTTC; CDR3aa: CASSRYVWTEQFF; j_gene: TRBJ2-1; v_gene: TRBV7-2; d_gene: -; abundance: -
CDR3nt: TGCGCCAGCAGCTGGGCAGAGAACACTGAAGCTTTCTTT; CDR3aa: CASSWAENTEAFF; j_gene: TRBJ1-1; v_gene: TRBV5-1; d_gene: -; abundance: -
CDR3nt: TGCGCCAGCAGCTGGGGACAGGGGCTACCGAACACTGAAGCTTTCTTT; CDR3aa: CASSWGQGLPNTEAFF; j_gene: TRBJ1-1; v_gene: TRBV5-1; d_gene: TRBD1; abundance: -
CDR3nt: TGTGCCAGCAGTTACGAAGGGGGCACTGAAGCTTTCTTT; CDR3aa: CASSYEGGTEAFF; j_gene: TRBJ1-1; v_gene: TRBV6-5; d_gene: -; abundance: -